The source of this T cell receptor beta chain is a study of T cells after yellow fever vaccination. At the level of the study: Preparation of the low-cell-number fractions used SMART-Seq v4 Ultra Low Input. General study findings and limits: Post-booster samples contained most primary-vaccination clones (around 95% CD4, about 90% CD8). The secondary response peaked faster, at day 5 versus 15, but was weaker.

Only a few counts were recorded for this clonotype. The antigen remains unidentified. Conversion of TCR transcripts into cDNA relied on 5'RACE template switching, which added a universal primer site and UMIs. A single record per CDR3 protein comes from TCRdb applying MiXCR to the 5' RACE reads. The sample yields some 300,000 distinct CDR3 sequences, roughly 3.5% seen once. Germline V gene data show CDR1 as SQVTM and CDR2 as ANQGSEA. The CDR3 is made up of 13 amino acids. Trimming shortened V by 0 bases and J by 7 bases, and 12 bases separated the two germline ends. The starting material was PBMCs, obtained on the day of the yellow fever booster vaccination. The source of this sequence is a man between 18 and 29 years old who received the YFV17D yellow fever vaccine. The chain carries TRBV29-1 and TRBJ2-5; D possibly corresponds to TRBD2 (6 bases). CDR3: CSVEDPVGGTQYF. The CDR3 DNA is TGCAGCGTTGAAGATCCAGTGGGAGGGACCCAGTACTTC. The variable domain in full, with the rest retrieved from reference TRBV29-1 and TRBJ2-5, is SAVISQKPSRDICQRGTSLTIQCQVDSQVTMMFWYRQQPGQSLTLIATANQGSEATYESGFVIDKFPISRPNLTFSTLTVSNMSPEDSSIYLCSVEDPVGGTQYFGPGTRLLVL.